The subject of this entry is one TCR beta chain. Antigen specificity is unknown. Germline V gene sequence: CDR1 MNHNY, CDR2 SVGAGI (reference sequence). This CDR3 region has 13 residues. Trimming shortened V by 10 bases and J by 8 bases, and 17 bases separated the two germline ends. The data belong to a study of tumor and adjacent non-tumor tissue in lung cancer. Study-wide points: Significantly higher TCR diversity was found in tumor than normal lung.

RNA was extracted from bulk tissue without any cell sorting. Distant lung tissue was collected more than 3 cm away from the tumor edge. The library came from three nested PCR rounds adapted from ARM-PCR protocols. In TCRdb, the multiplex PCR reads were re-called with MiXCR into one record per CDR3 protein. The repertoire holds some 99,000 distinct CDR3 sequences, with roughly three fifths as singletons. The receptor's source is a man in his fifties or sixties with non-small cell lung cancer. Sequencing was done on a sample of distant non-tumor lung tissue. This rearrangement joins TRBV6-6 to TRBJ1-4; D might be TRBD1 (6 bases). Here the CDR3 reads CANCYQGREKLFF. The CDR3, as DNA: TGTGCCAACTGTTATCAGGGGAGGGAAAAACTGTTTTTT.